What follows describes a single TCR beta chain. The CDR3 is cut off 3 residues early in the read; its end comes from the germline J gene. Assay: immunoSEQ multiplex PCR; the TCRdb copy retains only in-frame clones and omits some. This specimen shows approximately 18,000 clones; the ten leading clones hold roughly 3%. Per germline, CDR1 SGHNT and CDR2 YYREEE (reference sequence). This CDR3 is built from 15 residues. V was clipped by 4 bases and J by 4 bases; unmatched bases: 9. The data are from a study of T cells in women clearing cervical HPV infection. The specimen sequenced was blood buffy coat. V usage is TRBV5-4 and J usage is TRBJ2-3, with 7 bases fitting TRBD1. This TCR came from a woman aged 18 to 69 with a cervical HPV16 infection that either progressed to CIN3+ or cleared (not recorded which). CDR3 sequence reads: CASSPRDRESDTQYF. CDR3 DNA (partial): TGTGCCAGCAGCCCCCGAGACAGGGAATCAGATACG.